This TCR beta chain was found in a study of blood T cell repertoires in COVID-19. Whole-study context: PBMCs, B-cell-depleted T cells, or T cells were the source of the cDNA or gDNA that made up the material.

The CDR3 length is 15 residues. V was pared by 5 bases and J by 4 bases, with 4 bases of the junction left unmatched. In germline, CDR1 is SGHRS, CDR2 YFSETQ. The data were produced by immunoSEQ multiplex PCR, yet TCRdb's version contains in-frame clones alone and is incomplete. The table shows 140,000 or so clones, with 84% occurring only once. This clonotype was sampled from a man under 40 with COVID-19, enrolled during active disease. Material: peripheral blood. The V call is TRBV5-1, the J call TRBJ2-2; 11 bases match TRBD2. The CDR3 region has the DNA TGCGCCAGCAGGCCCGGGACTAGCGGCACCGGGGAGCTGTTTTTT. This codes for CASRPGTSGTGELFF.